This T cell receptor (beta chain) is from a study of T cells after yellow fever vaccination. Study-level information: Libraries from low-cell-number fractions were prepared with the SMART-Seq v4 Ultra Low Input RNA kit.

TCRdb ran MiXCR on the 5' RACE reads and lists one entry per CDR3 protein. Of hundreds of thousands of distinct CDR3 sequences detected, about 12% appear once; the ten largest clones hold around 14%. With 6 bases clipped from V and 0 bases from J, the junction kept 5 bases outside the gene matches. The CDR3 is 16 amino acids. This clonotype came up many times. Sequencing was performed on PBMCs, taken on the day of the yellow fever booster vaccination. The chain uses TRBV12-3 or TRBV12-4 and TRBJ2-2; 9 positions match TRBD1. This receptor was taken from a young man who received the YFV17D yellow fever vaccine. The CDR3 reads CASSHRTGANTGELFF. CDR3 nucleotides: TGTGCCAGCAGCCACAGGACAGGGGCGAACACCGGGGAGCTGTTTTTT.